This T cell receptor (beta chain) was identified during a study of blood T cell repertoires in COVID-19. Study in general: The samples span acute and convalescent COVID-19 from the United States, Italy and Spain.

Residents of 24 US areas, aged roughly 18 to 89 years, made up the participants. In assigning cohorts, the study relied on participant-reported clinical history. Recovery meant two consecutive negative NP/OP PCR tests, professional clearance, or resolved symptoms. The data were produced by immunoSEQ multiplex PCR, yet TCRdb's version contains in-frame clones alone and is incomplete. Here the sample spans 280,000 or so clones, about 85% being singletons. From germline, CDR1 is MGHDK and CDR2 SYGVNS. The CDR3 runs to 15 residues. V shed 5 bases and J shed 6 bases, with 14 bases lying between them. The TCR was taken from a woman in her forties or fifties who had recovered from COVID-19. The specimen sequenced was PBMCs or T cells enriched from blood (not recorded which). This chain links TRBV25-1 with TRBJ1-6; maybe TRBD1 (6 bases). The CDR3 nucleotides are TGTGCCAGCAGTTCCCGGGGGGCTGGTAATTCACCCCTCCACTTT. Its translation: CASSSRGAGNSPLHF.